This T cell receptor beta chain was retrieved from a study of cytomegalovirus exposure and HLA in healthy donors. V gave up 0 bases and J gave up 5 bases; unmatched junction bases: 6. The CDR3 sequence is 15 residues long. Germline V gives CDR1 SGDLS, CDR2 YYNGEE. Details on this clone: Its antigen is still unknown.

Overall study results and limits: With later analysis, a missense DCLRE1C variant became linked to TCR beta V- and J-gene trimming. Several top significant clusters appeared, in a later analysis, to be linked to common viral pathogens. The records held CMV serostatus as the only immune exposure information. An observed cluster of highly shared sequence variants was recorded as a likely sequencing artifact.

The primer mix had 60 Vbeta and 13 Jbeta primers. Produced via immunoSEQ multiplex PCR; TCRdb's table is partial and in-frame only. This sample has roughly 98,000 clones, with about 80% found just once. The chain has TRBV9 and TRBJ2-5; 8 nucleotides agree with TRBD2. The sequencing sample was made of PBMCs. The receptor was derived from a man between 40 and 49 years old in good health and CMV-seronegative. CDR3 nucleotide sequence: TGTGCCAGCAGCGTAGGGCCTAGCGGGTTTGAGACCCAGTACTTC. Translating it yields CASSVGPSGFETQYF.